This is a list of T cell receptor beta chains from one sample in a study of shared clonotypes between healthy human individuals. Measured with immunoSEQ multiplex PCR; TCRdb has only the in-frame clones, and not every one. The sample lists hundreds of thousands of clones, approximately 96% occurring once. The sample was memory CD8+ T cells sorted from blood. These receptors all come from a man in his thirties or forties in good health. The CDR3 runs from the conserved cysteine through the conserved F or W. D genes are given only for firm matches. For some rows the clone size is stated as once, few or many, or as a class when expanded; others skip it.

DNA | CDR3 | D | J | size | V
TGTGCCAGCTCACCACGGACAGGGTACGAGCAGTACTTC | CASSPRTGYEQYF | TRBD1 | TRBJ2-7 | - | TRBV18
TGTGCCAGCAGTTACATAGGCAGCACCGGGGAGCTGTTTTTT | CASSYIGSTGELFF | - | TRBJ2-2 | - | TRBV6-5
TGTGCCAGCAGCTTGGGGGTGGTGGTGTACTTC | CASSLGVVVYF | - | TRBJ2-7 | - | TRBV5-8
TGCGCCAGCAGCCCCAGGAGGGAACAAGAGACCCAGTACTTC | CASSPRREQETQYF | - | TRBJ2-5 | - | TRBV5-1
TGTGCCAGCAGCCCCACAAAGATCCGGTTGGAGCAGTACTTC | CASSPTKIRLEQYF | - | TRBJ2-7 | - | TRBV14
TGTGCCAGCAGCCCTGGACAGGGGGGGACCCAGTACTTC | CASSPGQGGTQYF | TRBD1 | TRBJ2-5 | - | TRBV7-9
TGTGCCAGCAGTGGGGACTTAACAGATACGCAGTATTTT | CASSGDLTDTQYF | - | TRBJ2-3 | - | TRBV11-2
TGCGCCAGCAGCTTTTTCTCGGGGGGCCAAGAGACCCAGTACTTC | CASSFFSGGQETQYF | TRBD2 | TRBJ2-5 | - | TRBV5-1
TGTGCCTGGCGCAGGGGCACAGATACGCAGTATTTT | CAWRRGTDTQYF | - | TRBJ2-3 | - | TRBV30
TGTGCCAGTAGTATAGGGGTGGGGACTAGCGGGATCAATGAGCAGTTCTTC | CASSIGVGTSGINEQFF | TRBD2 | TRBJ2-1 | - | TRBV19
TGTGCCAGCAGCATATCCGGGACAGGGCAGTACGAGCAGTACTTC | CASSISGTGQYEQYF | TRBD1 | TRBJ2-7 | - | TRBV5-4
TGTGCCGGATCCTTGGTGGGGACAGATACGCAGTATTTT | CAGSLVGTDTQYF | - | TRBJ2-3 | - | TRBV5-4
TGTGCCAGCAGCTTAGGAGGACTAGCGGGGGAATCCTACGAGCAGTACTTC | CASSLGGLAGESYEQYF | TRBD2 | TRBJ2-7 | - | TRBV13
TGTGCCAGCAGCCGCACCCGGTTGAACACCGGGGAGCTGTTTTTT | CASSRTRLNTGELFF | - | TRBJ2-2 | - | TRBV6-5
TGTGCCAGCAGTTTTTCCGAAAAACTGTTTTTT | CASSFSEKLFF | - | TRBJ1-4 | - | TRBV28
TGTGCCAGCAGCTTTCCCGGGAGCCTCTCCTACGAGCAGTACTTC | CASSFPGSLSYEQYF | - | TRBJ2-7 | - | TRBV5-6
TGTGCCAGTAGTTCCTCAGGGGGCAGGAACACTGAAGCTTTCTTT | CASSSSGGRNTEAFF | TRBD1 | TRBJ1-1 | - | TRBV19
TGCGCCAGCAGCTTGAAGGGGGCCTTTAACTATGGCTACACCTTC | CASSLKGAFNYGYTF | TRBD1 | TRBJ1-2 | - | TRBV5-1
TGTGCCACCAGCAGTTGGGACAGTAACTATGGCTACACCTTC | CATSSWDSNYGYTF | TRBD1 | TRBJ1-2 | - | TRBV15
TGTGCCAGCAGACCGCGTACGCGGAACACCGGGGAGCTGTTTTTT | CASRPRTRNTGELFF | - | TRBJ2-2 | - | TRBV7-9
TGTGCCAGCAGTCCCGGACAGGGGGAGGTCACCACTGAAGCTTTCTTT | CASSPGQGEVTTEAFF | TRBD1 | TRBJ1-1 | - | TRBV27
TGTGCCAGCAGCCTAAACCAAGCGACAGGGAAGGCCCAGTACTTC | CASSLNQATGKAQYF | TRBD1 | TRBJ2-5 | once | TRBV28
TGTGCCAGCGGGGTTCAGACAGGGATCGATGAGCAGTTCTTC | CASGVQTGIDEQFF | TRBD1 | TRBJ2-1 | - | TRBV5-6
TGTGCCACCAGCACGGGACTAGGGATCTCTGGGGCCAACGTCCTGACTTTC | CATSTGLGISGANVLTF | TRBD2 | TRBJ2-6 | - | TRBV15
TGTGCCAGCAGCTCTTTACAGGGAAACTATGGCTACACCTTC | CASSSLQGNYGYTF | - | TRBJ1-2 | - | TRBV7-9
TGTGCCAGCAGCTTAGTGACAGGGGGGCACACCGGGGAGCTGTTTTTT | CASSLVTGGHTGELFF | TRBD1 | TRBJ2-2 | - | TRBV11-1
TGTGCCAGCAGCCTCAGCCGAGGGAGGACAGATACGCAGTATTTT | CASSLSRGRTDTQYF | - | TRBJ2-3 | once | TRBV2
TGTGCCAGCAGTTTAGGGGGCACCGGGGAGCTGTTTTTT | CASSLGGTGELFF | - | TRBJ2-2 | few | TRBV28
TGTGCCAGCAGCTTGGGAGGGGGTGGCTCCTACGAGCAGTACTTC | CASSLGGGGSYEQYF | - | TRBJ2-7 | - | TRBV5-6
TGTGCCAGCAGTTGGAAGACAGGGAGATCCACTGAAGCTTTCTTT | CASSWKTGRSTEAFF | TRBD1 | TRBJ1-1 | once | TRBV6-5
TGCGCCAGCAGCCAAGAAGGGCGGGATGGGGCAGATACGCAGTATTTT | CASSQEGRDGADTQYF | - | TRBJ2-3 | - | TRBV4-1
TGTGCCAGCAGCACGACAGGGGGTTCCCACAATGAGCAGTTCTTC | CASSTTGGSHNEQFF | TRBD1 | TRBJ2-1 | - | TRBV7-8
TGTGCCAGCAGCTCCTATAGCGGGAGCGCTGAGCAGTTCTTC | CASSSYSGSAEQFF | TRBD2 | TRBJ2-1 | - | TRBV7-6
TGTGCCAGCAGAAAAGGGACTAGCGGGTTCACAGATACGCAGTATTTT | CASRKGTSGFTDTQYF | TRBD2 | TRBJ2-3 | - | TRBV2
TGTGCCAGCAGTGAGGCAGGAGAAAACATTCAGTACTTC | CASSEAGENIQYF | - | TRBJ2-4 | - | TRBV2
TGTGCCAGCAGTACGACTAGCTACGAGCAGTACTTC | CASSTTSYEQYF | - | TRBJ2-7 | - | TRBV6-5
TGTGCCAGCAGTTTTCGAGGGGAGGGGGGTGAAAAACTGTTTTTT | CASSFRGEGGEKLFF | - | TRBJ1-4 | - | TRBV27
TGTGCCAGCAGCTTATCGGGCGGGAGGGAGGAGACCCAGTACTTC | CASSLSGGREETQYF | TRBD2 | TRBJ2-5 | once | TRBV7-9
TGTGCCAGCAGTCTGACTTCCTACGAGCAGTACTTC | CASSLTSYEQYF | - | TRBJ2-7 | once | TRBV27
TGTGCCAGCAGCCGTACAGGAGCACCCTACGAGCAGTACTTC | CASSRTGAPYEQYF | - | TRBJ2-7 | - | TRBV27
TGTGCCAGCAGCCGGGACAACTCTGGAAACACCATATATTTT | CASSRDNSGNTIYF | - | TRBJ1-3 | - | TRBV28
TGTGCCATCAGCGCTCAGGGGGTAATGAATGAGCAGTTCTTC | CAISAQGVMNEQFF | TRBD1 | TRBJ2-1 | - | TRBV10-3
TGTGCCAGCAGTTTTAAGGGGAGGATCGCAGATACGCAGTATTTT | CASSFKGRIADTQYF | - | TRBJ2-3 | - | TRBV27
TGTGCCAGCAGCGTAGGGGGACAGGGGAAGGAAAAACTGTTTTTT | CASSVGGQGKEKLFF | TRBD1 | TRBJ1-4 | once | TRBV9